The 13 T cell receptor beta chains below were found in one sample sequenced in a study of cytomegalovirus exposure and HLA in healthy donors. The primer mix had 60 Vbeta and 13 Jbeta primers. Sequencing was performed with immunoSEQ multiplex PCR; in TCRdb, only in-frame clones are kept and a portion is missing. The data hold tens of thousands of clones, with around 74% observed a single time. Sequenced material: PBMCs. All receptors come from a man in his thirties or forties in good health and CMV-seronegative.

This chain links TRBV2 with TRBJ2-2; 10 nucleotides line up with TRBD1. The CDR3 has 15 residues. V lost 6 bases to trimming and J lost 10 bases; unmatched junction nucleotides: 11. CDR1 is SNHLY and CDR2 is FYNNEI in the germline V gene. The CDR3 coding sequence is TGTGCCAGCAGGGGACAGGGGTTAAAGGGGGAGGAGCTGTTTTTT. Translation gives CASRGQGLKGEELFF.

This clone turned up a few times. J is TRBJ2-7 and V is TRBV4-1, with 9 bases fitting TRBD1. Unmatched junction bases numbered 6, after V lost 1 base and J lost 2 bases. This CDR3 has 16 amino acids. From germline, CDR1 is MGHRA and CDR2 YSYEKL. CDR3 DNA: TGCGCCAGCAGCCAAGGTCCCGGGACAGGGACCTACGAGCAGTACTTC. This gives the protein CASSQGPGTGTYEQYF.

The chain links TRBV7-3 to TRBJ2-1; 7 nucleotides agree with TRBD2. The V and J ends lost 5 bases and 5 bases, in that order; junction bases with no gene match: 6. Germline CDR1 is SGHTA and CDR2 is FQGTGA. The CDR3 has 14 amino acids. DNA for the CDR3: TGTGCCAGCAGCGCTAGCGGACGACACAATGAGCAGTTCTTC. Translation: CASSASGRHNEQFF.

The CDR3 sequence is CARSLRGWNYEQYF. The CDR3 DNA follows: TGTGCCAGAAGCTTGCGGGGGTGGAACTACGAGCAGTACTTC. The chain employs TRBV5-3 and TRBJ2-7; D is perhaps TRBD2 (6 bases). TRBV5-3 is an ORF, and what it does is uncertain. This CDR3 has 14 residues. Trimming took 1 base from V and 3 from J, leaving 11 bases between them.

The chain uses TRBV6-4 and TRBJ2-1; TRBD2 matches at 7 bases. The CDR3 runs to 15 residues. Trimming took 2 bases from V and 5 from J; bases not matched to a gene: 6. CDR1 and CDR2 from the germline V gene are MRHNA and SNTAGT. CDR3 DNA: TGTGCCAGCAGTGACGGGGCGGGAGACAACAATGAGCAGTTCTTC. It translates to CASSDGAGDNNEQFF.

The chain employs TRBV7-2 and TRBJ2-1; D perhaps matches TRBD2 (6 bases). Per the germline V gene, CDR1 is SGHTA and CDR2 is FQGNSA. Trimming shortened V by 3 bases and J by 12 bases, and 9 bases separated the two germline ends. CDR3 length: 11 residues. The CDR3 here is CASSFRLGQFF. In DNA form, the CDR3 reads TGTGCCAGCAGCTTCAGACTAGGGCAGTTCTTC.

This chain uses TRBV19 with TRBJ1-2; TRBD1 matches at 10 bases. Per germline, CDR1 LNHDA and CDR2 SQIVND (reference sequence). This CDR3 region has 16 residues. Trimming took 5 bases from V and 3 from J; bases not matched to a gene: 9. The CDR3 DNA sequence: TGTGCCAGTAGTCCCCGTGGGACAGGGGATTACTATGGCTACACCTTC. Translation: CASSPRGTGDYYGYTF.

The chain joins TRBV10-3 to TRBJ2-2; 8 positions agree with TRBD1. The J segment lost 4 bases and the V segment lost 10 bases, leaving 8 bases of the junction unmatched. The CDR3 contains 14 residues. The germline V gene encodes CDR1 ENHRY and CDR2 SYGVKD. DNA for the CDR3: TGTGCCACCGCGCAGGGGGCGGCCACCGGGGAGCTGTTTTTT. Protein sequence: CATAQGAATGELFF.

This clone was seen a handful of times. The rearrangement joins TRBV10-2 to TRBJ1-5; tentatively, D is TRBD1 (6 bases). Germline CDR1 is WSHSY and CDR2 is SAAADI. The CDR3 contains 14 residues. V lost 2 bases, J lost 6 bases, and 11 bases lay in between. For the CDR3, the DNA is TGCGCCAGCAGTGAGACAGGGAACGGTCAGCCCCAGCATTTT. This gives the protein CASSETGNGQPQHF.

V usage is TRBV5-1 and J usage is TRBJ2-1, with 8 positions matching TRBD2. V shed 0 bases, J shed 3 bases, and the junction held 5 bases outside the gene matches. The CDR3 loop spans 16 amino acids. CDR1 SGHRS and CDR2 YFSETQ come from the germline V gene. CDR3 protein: CASSLAALAGYNEQFF. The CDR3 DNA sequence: TGCGCCAGCAGCTTGGCCGCTCTAGCGGGCTACAATGAGCAGTTCTTC.

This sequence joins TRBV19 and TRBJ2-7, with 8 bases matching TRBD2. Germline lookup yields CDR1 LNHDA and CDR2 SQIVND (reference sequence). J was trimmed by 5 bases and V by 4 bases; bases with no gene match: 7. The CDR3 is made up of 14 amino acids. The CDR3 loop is CASSTDTLADEQYF. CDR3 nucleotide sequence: TGTGCCAGTAGTACCGATACACTAGCGGACGAGCAGTACTTC.

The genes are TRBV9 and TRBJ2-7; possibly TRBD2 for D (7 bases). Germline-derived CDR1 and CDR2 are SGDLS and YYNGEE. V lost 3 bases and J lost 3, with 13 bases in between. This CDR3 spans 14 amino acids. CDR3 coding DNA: TGTGCCAGCAGCGGAGGGGGGGTTGGCTACGAGCAGTACTTC. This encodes CASSGGGVGYEQYF.

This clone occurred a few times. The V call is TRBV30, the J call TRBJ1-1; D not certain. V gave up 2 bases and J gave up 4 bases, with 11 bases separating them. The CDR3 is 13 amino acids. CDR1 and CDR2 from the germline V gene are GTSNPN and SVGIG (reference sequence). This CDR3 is CAWSTQLLTEAFF. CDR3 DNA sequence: TGTGCCTGGAGTACACAGTTGCTCACTGAAGCTTTCTTT.